What follows describes a single TCR beta chain. The antigen remains undetermined. These data are taken from a study of cytomegalovirus exposure and HLA in healthy donors. V gave up 4 bases and J gave up 7 bases; unmatched junction bases: 5. The CDR3 has 14 residues. CDR1 and CDR2 (germline): SGHNT, YENEEA. Study-wide points: A later analysis found that most CMV-associated TCR beta chains appeared HLA-restricted.

This PCR relied on a set of 60 Vbeta primers and 13 Jbeta primers. TCRdb's table, derived via immunoSEQ multiplex PCR, lists solely in-frame clones and lacks some. The data hold about 190,000 clones, with over 60% observed a single time. Sequences were obtained from PBMCs. The V call is TRBV11-3, the J call TRBJ2-1, with TRBD2 matching 9 bases. The sequence derives from a woman between 40 and 55 years old in good health and CMV-seronegative. The CDR3 region has the DNA TGTGCCAGCAGCTATGCGGGAGGGCCGAATGAGCAGTTCTTC. This codes for CASSYAGGPNEQFF.